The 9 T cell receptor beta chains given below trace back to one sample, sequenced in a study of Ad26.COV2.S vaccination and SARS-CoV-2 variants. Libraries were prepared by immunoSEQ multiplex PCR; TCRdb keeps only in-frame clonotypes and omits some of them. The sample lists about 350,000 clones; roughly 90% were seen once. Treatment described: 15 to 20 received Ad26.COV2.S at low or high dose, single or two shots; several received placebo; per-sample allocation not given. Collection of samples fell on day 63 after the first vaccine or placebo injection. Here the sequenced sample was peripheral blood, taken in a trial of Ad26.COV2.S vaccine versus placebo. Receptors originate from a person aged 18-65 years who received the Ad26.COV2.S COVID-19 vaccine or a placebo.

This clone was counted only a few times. The CDR3 region has the DNA TGTGCCATCAGCGTGGACACGTACACCATATATTTT. Protein product: CAISVDTYTIYF. The rearrangement links TRBV10-3 to TRBJ1-3, with TRBD1 as a possible D gene (5 bases). The CDR3 has 12 residues. Germline V lookup: CDR1 ENHRY, CDR2 SYGVKD. V lost 6 bases, J lost 8 bases, and 11 bases lay in between.

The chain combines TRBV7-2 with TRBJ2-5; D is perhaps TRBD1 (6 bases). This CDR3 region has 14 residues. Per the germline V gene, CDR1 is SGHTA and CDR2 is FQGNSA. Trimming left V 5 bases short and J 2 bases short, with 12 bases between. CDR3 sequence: CASSPRRGQETQYF. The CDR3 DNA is TGTGCCAGCAGCCCTCGAAGGGGGCAAGAGACCCAGTACTTC. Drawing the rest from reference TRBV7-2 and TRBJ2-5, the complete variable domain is GAGVSQSPSNKVTEKGKDVELRCDPISGHTALYWYRQSLGQGLEFLIYFQGNSAPDKSGLPSDRFSAERTGGSVSTLTIQRTQQEDSAVYLCASSPRRGQETQYFGPGTRLLVL.

The CDR3 DNA sequence: TGTGCCAGCAGCCCGTACGAGGGGGCAGGGGATACGCAGTATTTT. Its protein is CASSPYEGAGDTQYF. The J gene is TRBJ2-3, the V gene TRBV7-9; TRBD1 matches 7 bases. Germline assignment: CDR1 SEHNR and CDR2 FQNEAQ (reference sequence). V gave up 5 bases and J gave up 6 bases; unmatched junction bases: 11. This CDR3 is 15 amino acids long.

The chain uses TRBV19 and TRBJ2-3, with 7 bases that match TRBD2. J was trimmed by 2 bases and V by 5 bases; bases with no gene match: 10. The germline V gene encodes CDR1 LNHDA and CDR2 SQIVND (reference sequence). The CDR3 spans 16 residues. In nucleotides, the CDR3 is TGTGCCAGTAGTTCTCGGGTAGCGGGTTCCACAGATACGCAGTATTTT. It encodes CASSSRVAGSTDTQYF.

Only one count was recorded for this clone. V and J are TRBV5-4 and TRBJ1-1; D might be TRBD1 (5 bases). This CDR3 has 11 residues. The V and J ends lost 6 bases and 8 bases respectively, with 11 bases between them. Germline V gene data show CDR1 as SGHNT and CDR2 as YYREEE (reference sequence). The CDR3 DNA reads TGTGCCAGCACCTCCCGGGGGGAAGCTTTCTTT. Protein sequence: CASTSRGEAFF.

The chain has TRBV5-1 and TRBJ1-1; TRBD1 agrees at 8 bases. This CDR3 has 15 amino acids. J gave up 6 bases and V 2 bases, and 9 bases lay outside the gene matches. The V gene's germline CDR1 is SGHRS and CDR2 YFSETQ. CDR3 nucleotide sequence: TGCGCCAGCAGCTTCCCAACAGGGGGTTCGGCTGAAGCTTTCTTT. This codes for CASSFPTGGSAEAFF.

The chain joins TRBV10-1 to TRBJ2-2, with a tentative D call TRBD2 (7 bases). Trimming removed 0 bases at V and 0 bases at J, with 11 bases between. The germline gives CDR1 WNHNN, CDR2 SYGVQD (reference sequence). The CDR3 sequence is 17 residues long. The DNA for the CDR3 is TGCGCCAGCAGTGAGTCAAGGGGGAGGGCGAACACCGGGGAGCTGTTTTTT. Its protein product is CASSESRGRANTGELFF.

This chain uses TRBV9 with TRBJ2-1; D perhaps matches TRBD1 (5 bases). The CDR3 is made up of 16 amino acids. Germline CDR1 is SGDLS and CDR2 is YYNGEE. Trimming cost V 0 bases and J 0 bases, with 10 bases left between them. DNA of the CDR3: TGTGCCAGCAGCGTAGGGGGCTCGAGCTCCTACAATGAGCAGTTCTTC. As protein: CASSVGGSSSYNEQFF.

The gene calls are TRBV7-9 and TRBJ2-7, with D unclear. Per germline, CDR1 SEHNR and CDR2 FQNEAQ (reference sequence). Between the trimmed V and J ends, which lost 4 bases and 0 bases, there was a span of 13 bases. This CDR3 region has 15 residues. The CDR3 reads CASSSPRSSSYEQYF. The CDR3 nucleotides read TGTGCCAGCAGCTCCCCCAGGTCTAGCTCCTACGAGCAGTACTTC.